A single T cell receptor beta chain is shown here with its context. Only in-frame clones appear in the TCRdb table, and some are missing; sequencing was by immunoSEQ multiplex PCR. The sample consists of over 50,000 clones, over 80% of them appearing once. This record comes from a study of OX40 agonist ivuxolimab in advanced cancers. The receptor was derived from an adult with an advanced solid tumor such as melanoma, head and neck, liver or kidney cancer. This specimen consisted of CD4+ or CD8+ T cells sorted from blood, obtained in a trial of the OX40 agonist ivuxolimab.

The CDR3 DNA reads TGTGCCAGCCGACAGGGTAATGAAAAACTGTTTTTT. This sequence encodes CASRQGNEKLFF. The genes are TRBV6-6 and TRBJ1-4, with 7 nucleotides matching TRBD1. This CDR3 spans 12 amino acids. V dropped 8 bases and J dropped 4; count of bases not matched to a gene: 1. Germline V CDR1 and CDR2: MNHNY, SVGAGI (reference sequence).